The rows below give T cell receptor beta chains drawn from one sample of a study of post-analysis software for immune sequencing data. MiXCR, applied by TCRdb to the PCR reads, yields one record per CDR3 protein. The data show about 680,000 distinct CDR3 sequences, roughly three fifths seen once. Sequenced input: blood. All receptors come from a girl under 10 years old with multiple sclerosis. CDR3s include the opening cysteine and the closing phenylalanine or tryptophan. A D gene is named only where the DNA matches it firmly.

TRBV7-8	-	TRBJ2-3	CASSITSNFPDTQYF
TRBV7-2	TRBD1	TRBJ2-6	CARPFTGTGNSGANVLTF
TRBV5-1	TRBD1	TRBJ2-4	CASSLFGQGKNIQYF
TRBV20-1	TRBD1	TRBJ1-2	CSVTIPGQGIYGYTF
TRBV29-1	-	TRBJ2-5	CSTGPQETQYF
TRBV20-1	-	TRBJ1-1	CSATRATMNTEAFF
TRBV20-1	TRBD2	-	CSAQRGGLKTQYF
TRBV10-3	TRBD1	TRBJ1-5	CAISQRDRRNPGSQPQHF
TRBV6-6	-	TRBJ2-6	CASSYPAGANVLTF
TRBV6-1	-	TRBJ2-1	CASRGLLGNEQFF
TRBV29-1	TRBD1	TRBJ1-5	CSVGTGIDNQPQHF
TRBV15	-	TRBJ1-5	CATSRDGRGNQPQHF
TRBV27	TRBD1	TRBJ2-1	CASNRQAGGNEQFF
TRBV6-6	-	TRBJ1-1	CASSLTGTMNTEAFF
TRBV19	TRBD2	TRBJ2-5	CASSPPGLAGGETQYF
TRBV7-9	-	TRBJ1-5	CASSLGGGQPQHF
TRBV5-1	-	TRBJ2-5	CASRAGPLQETQYF
TRBV20-1	-	TRBJ1-4	CSATTGRLPTNEKLFF
TRBV7-2	-	TRBJ1-2	CASSLGPGGGYTF
TRBV3-1	-	TRBJ1-1	CASSQGPHEAFF
TRBV5-1	-	TRBJ2-1	CASSLGVGNPHNNEQFF
TRBV7-2	-	TRBJ2-1	CASSLRVSGPQFF
TRBV12-3/TRBV12-4	-	TRBJ1-2	CASSFGRGRAGYTF
TRBV20-1	TRBD2	TRBJ2-3	CSATKGTSGGDTQYF
TRBV5-1	-	TRBJ2-5	CASSLGRGRGRGTSETQYF
TRBV9	-	TRBJ2-1	CASSVALGGTYNEQFF
TRBV28	-	TRBJ2-7	CASTPRAGEQYF
TRBV4-1	-	TRBJ1-1	CASSPYLETEAFF
TRBV5-1	TRBD2	-	CASSFGLASGETQYF
TRBV6-6	-	TRBJ2-3	CASSGGPFSTDTQYF
TRBV10-1	TRBD2	TRBJ2-1	CASSESGGGPRYNEQFF
TRBV7-2	TRBD2	TRBJ2-3	CASSSSGGASTQYF
TRBV6-1	-	TRBJ1-1	CASTSERRHAEAFF
TRBV24-1	-	TRBJ2-7	CATVPGHFSSYEQYF
TRBV4-1	TRBD2	TRBJ2-1	CASSPRAGGGNEQFF
TRBV3-1	TRBD1	TRBJ1-5	CASSQTGGQPQHF
TRBV4-3	TRBD2	TRBJ2-1	CASSQDLRTSGVGRNNEQFF
TRBV25-1	-	TRBJ2-5	CASSVPGGGETQYF
TRBV5-1	-	TRBJ2-7	CASSITGIESYEQYF